The clone carrying this T cell receptor (beta chain) has at least ten counts. The antigen remains unidentified. V lost 3 bases and J 9 bases, leaving 14 bases between the germline ends. The CDR3 runs to 13 residues. Noted time point: persistent/refractory GD, antithyroid drugs over 5 years with positive TRAb. The TCR library used RNA extracted from PBMCs. Under American Thyroid Association guidelines, Graves' disease was diagnosed. This record belongs to a study of regulatory T cells in long-lasting Graves disease. Building the TCR beta libraries relied on iRepertoire HTBI primers, and CDR3 regions underwent Arm-PCR. TCRdb re-derived calls from the multiplex PCR reads in MiXCR, one entry per CDR3 protein. This table has fewer than 450,000 distinct CDR3 sequences, roughly 20% appearing once. Study-level results: Lower TCR diversity was seen in persistent Graves' patients than in newly diagnosed ones.

The gene calls are TRBV12-3 or TRBV12-4 and TRBJ1-2; TRBD1 is a possible D gene (5 bases). This specimen was peripheral blood mononuclear cells (PBMCs), taken when the disease was refractory, from a patient treated with antithyroid drugs. This clonotype was obtained from a female donor with Graves disease. In DNA, the CDR3 is TGTGCCAGCAGTTTTGGGACGGATAGGCGCTACACCTTC. This encodes CASSFGTDRRYTF.